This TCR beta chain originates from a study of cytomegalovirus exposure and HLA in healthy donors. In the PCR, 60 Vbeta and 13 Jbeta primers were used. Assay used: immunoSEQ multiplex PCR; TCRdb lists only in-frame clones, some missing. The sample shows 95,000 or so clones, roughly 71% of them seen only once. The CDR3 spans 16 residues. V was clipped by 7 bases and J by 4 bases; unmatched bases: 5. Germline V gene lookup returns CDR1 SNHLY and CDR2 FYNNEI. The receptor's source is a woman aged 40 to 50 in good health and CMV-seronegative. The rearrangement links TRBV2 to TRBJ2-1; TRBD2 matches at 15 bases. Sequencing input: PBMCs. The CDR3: CASTGLAGGNYNEQFF. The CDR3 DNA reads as TGTGCCAGCACCGGACTAGCGGGGGGGAATTACAATGAGCAGTTCTTC. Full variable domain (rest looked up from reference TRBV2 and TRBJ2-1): EPEVTQTPSHQVTQMGQEVILRCVPISNHLYFYWYRQILGQKVEFLVSFYNNEISEKSEIFDDQFSVERPDGSNFTLKIRSTKLEDSAMYFCASTGLAGGNYNEQFFGPGTRLTVL.